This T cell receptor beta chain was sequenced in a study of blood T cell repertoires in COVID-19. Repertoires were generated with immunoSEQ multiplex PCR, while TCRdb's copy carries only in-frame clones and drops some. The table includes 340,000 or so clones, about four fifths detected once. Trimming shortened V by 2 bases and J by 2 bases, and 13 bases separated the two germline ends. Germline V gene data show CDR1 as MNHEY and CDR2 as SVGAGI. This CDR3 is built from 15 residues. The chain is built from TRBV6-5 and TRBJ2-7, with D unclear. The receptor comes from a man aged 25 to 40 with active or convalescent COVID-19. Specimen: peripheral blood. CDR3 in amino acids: CASSYVRPLTYEQYF. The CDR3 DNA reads TGTGCCAGCAGTTACGTGCGGCCTCTTACCTACGAGCAGTACTTC.